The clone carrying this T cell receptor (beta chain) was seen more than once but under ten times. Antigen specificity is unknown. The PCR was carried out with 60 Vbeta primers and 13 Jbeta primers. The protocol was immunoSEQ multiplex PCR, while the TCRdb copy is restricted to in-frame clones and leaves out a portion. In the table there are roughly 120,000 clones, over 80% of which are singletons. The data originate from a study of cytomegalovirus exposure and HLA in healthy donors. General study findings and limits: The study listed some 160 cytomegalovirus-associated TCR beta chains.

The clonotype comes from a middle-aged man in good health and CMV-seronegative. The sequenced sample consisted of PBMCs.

CDR3 in DNA: TGTGCCAGCAGCTTAGGGGGACAGCTCTCCTACAATGAGCAGTTCTTC. Its protein product is CASSLGGQLSYNEQFF. This chain connects TRBV7-6 to TRBJ2-1; 7 bases match TRBD1. The germline gives CDR1 SGHVS, CDR2 FNYEAQ. This CDR3 has 16 residues. Losses at the gene ends were 1 base for V and 0 bases for J; bases not matched to a gene: 3.